This T cell receptor (beta chain) appears in the sequencing data of a study of early T cells in non-severe SARS-CoV-2 infection. The CDR3 runs 15 residues. Germline CDR1 is SGDLS and CDR2 is YYNGEE. The ends lost 3 bases at V and 6 bases at J; junction bases unmatched: 8. TCRdb re-called the 5' RACE reads with MiXCR, one entry per CDR3 protein. This table has about 60,000 distinct CDR3 sequences, around 14% appearing once. The sample consisted of whole blood, taken at baseline. J is TRBJ2-2 and V is TRBV9; 7 bases line up with TRBD2. The TCR sequence derives from an adult who was a healthcare worker with PCR-confirmed SARS-CoV-2 infection or an uninfected control (not recorded which). In nucleotides, the CDR3 is TGTGCCAGCAGCGAGAGGGAGGGCCTACCCGGGGAGCTGTTTTTT. This codes for CASSEREGLPGELFF.